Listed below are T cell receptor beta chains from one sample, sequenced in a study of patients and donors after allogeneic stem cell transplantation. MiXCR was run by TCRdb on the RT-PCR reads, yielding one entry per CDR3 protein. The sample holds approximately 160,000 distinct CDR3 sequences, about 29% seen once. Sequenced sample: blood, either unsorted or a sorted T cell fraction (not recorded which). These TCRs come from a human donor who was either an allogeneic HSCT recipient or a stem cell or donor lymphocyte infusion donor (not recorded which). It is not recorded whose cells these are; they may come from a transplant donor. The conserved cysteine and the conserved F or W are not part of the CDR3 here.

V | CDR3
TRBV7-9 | ASTLDRVGRYT
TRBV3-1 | ASSLEMGGTGELF
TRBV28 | ASERGSTDTQY
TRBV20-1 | SRGGLGQPQH
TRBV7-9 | ASSQTGIEQY
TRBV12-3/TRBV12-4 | ASSHRGKNSPLH
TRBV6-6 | ASSYPDRRNTQY
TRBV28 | ASSPLWKESYEQY
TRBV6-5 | ASSYGIGPTSGRTYEQY
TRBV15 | ATSKGGGETQY
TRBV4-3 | ASSQDRVPASYGYT
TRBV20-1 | SARLATDTQY
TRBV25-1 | ASSEAYGDRQGEETQY
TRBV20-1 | SASWTGTGELF
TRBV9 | ASSVATSAGSYEQY
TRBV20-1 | SARDPGLAGVKQF
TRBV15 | ATSRVETGPNEQY
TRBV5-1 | ASSLTSGSNEQF
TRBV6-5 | ASSIHRAGYEQY
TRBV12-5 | ASGLVQSGFYNEQF
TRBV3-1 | ASSQDFRNQPQH
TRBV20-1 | SALEVADTGELF
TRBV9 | ASSSSVGNEQF
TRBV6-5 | ASSYSSTAWGETQY
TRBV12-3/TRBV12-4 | ASTRERSEQF
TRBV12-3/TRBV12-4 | ASTLAAYNEQF
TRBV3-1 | ASSPRGATLYEQY
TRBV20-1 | SARMVGNQPQH
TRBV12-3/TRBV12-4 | ASSFEDRGFYNSPLH
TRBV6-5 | ASSYSYRLSYEQY
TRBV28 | ASRLSEPSTDTQY
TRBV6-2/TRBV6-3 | ASSYSVRGSEQF
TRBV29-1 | SVESPRGIPYEQY
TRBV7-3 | ASSLLGQGEHNSPLH
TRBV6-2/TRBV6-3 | ASSYDSYNEQF
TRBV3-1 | ASSNKASSGITYEQY
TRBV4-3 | ASSQEGTAPSNYGYT
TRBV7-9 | ASSLNRQISPLH
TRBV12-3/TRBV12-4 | ASSSTGTSGANEQF
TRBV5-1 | ASRGLAKNIQY
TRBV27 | ASKAAYNSPLH
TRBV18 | ASSLTGTGYEQY
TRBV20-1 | SARGQGNSYEQY
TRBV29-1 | SVGGDTMANYGYT
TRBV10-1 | ASSGRQGGGSPLH